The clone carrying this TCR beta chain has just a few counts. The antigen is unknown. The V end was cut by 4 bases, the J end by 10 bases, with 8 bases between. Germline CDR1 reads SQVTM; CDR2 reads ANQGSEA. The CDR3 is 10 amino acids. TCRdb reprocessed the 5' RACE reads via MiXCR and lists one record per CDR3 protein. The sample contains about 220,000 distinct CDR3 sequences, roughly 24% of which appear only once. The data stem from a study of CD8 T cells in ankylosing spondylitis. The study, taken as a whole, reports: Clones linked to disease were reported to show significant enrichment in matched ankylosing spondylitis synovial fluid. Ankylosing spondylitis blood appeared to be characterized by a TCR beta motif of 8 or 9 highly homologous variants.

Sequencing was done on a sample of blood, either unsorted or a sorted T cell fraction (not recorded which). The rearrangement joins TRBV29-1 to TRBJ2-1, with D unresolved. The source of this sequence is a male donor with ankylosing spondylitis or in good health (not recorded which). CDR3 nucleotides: TGCAGCGTTGGGTCGCGAGAGCAGTTCTTC. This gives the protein CSVGSREQFF.